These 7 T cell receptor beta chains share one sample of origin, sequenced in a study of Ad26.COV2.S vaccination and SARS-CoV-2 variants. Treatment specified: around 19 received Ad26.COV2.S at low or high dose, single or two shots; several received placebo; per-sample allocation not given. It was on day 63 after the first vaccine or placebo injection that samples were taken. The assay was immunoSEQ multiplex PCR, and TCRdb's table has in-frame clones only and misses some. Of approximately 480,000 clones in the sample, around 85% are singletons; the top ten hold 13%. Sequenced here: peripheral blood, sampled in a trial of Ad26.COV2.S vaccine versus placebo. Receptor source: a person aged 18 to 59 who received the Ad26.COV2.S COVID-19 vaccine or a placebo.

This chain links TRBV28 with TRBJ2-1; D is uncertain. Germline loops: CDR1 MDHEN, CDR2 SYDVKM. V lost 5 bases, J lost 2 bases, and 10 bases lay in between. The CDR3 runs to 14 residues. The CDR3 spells CASSPPGPYNEQFF. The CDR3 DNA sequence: TGTGCCAGCAGTCCCCCCGGGCCCTACAATGAGCAGTTCTTC. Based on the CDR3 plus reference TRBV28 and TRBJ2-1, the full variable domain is DVKVTQSSRYLVKRTGEKVFLECVQDMDHENMFWYRQDPGLGLRLIYFSYDVKMKEKGDIPEGYSVSREKKERFSLILESASTNQTSMYLCASSPPGPYNEQFFGPGTRLTVL.

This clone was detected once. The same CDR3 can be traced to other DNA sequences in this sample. The CDR3 protein is CASSPGTGTYEQYF. DNA for the CDR3: TGCGCCAGCAGCCCGGGGACAGGGACCTACGAGCAGTACTTC. The chain is built from TRBV5-1 and TRBJ2-7; 9 bases align to TRBD1. The CDR3 totals 14 residues. In germline, CDR1 is SGHRS, CDR2 YFSETQ. V lost 4 bases and J lost 2; bases outside the gene matches: 4.

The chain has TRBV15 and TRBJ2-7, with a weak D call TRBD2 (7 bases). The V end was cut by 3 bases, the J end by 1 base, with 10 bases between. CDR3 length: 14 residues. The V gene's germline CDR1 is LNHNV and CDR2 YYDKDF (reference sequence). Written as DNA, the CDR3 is TGTGCCACCAGCAGCCGGGGGGCATCCTACGAGCAGTACTTC. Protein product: CATSSRGASYEQYF.

The CDR3 DNA reads TGTGCCAGCAGCCCGGGACGGTTGAACACTGAAGCTTTCTTT. Translating it yields CASSPGRLNTEAFF. V and J are TRBV11-3 and TRBJ1-1; possibly TRBD1 for D (5 bases). V gave up 5 bases and J gave up 0 bases, with 10 bases separating them. The CDR3 contains 14 residues. Per the germline V gene, CDR1 is SGHNT and CDR2 is YENEEA.

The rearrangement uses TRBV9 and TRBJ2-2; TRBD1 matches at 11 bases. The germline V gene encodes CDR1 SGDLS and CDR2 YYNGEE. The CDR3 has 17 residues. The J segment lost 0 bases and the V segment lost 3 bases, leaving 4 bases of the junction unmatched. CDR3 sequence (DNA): TGTGCCAGCAGCGGGACAGGGGGCGCGGCGAACACCGGGGAGCTGTTTTTT. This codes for CASSGTGGAANTGELFF.

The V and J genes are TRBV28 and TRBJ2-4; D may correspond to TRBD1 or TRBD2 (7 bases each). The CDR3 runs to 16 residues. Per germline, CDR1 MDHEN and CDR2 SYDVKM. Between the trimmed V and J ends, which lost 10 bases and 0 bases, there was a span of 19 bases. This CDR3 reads CATYPGGAGAKNIQYF. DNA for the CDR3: TGTGCCACCTATCCAGGGGGGGCAGGAGCCAAAAACATTCAGTACTTC.

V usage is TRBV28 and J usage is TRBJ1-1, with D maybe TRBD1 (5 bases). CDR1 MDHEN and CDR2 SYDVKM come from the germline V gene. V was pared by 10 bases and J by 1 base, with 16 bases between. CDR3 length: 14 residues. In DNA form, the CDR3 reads TGTGCCACCCCCCGGGCAGGGACGAACACTGAAGCTTTCTTT. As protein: CATPRAGTNTEAFF. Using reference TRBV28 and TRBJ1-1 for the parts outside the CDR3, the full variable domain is DVKVTQSSRYLVKRTGEKVFLECVQDMDHENMFWYRQDPGLGLRLIYFSYDVKMKEKGDIPEGYSVSREKKERFSLILESASTNQTSMYLCATPRAGTNTEAFFGQGTRLTVV.